The entry that follows covers one T cell receptor (beta chain) sequence. Primers: 60 Vbeta forward and 13 Jbeta reverse. Generated by immunoSEQ multiplex PCR, the TCRdb table keeps only in-frame clones and is missing some. The sample yields 150,000 to 200,000 clones, over 75% seen once. This sample is part of a study of cytomegalovirus exposure and HLA in healthy donors. Trimming took off 5 bases at V and 7 bases at J, with 20 bases between the two ends. Germline values: CDR1 LNHNV, CDR2 YYDKDF (reference sequence). This CDR3 region has 15 residues. This chain connects TRBV15 to TRBJ2-5; TRBD2 is a possible D gene (5 bases). The sequence derives from a female donor in good health and CMV-seronegative. Sequences were obtained from PBMCs. CDR3 bases: TGTGCCACCAGCGAGGACTTGTCTAACAAAGGGACCCAGTACTTC. Its translation: CATSEDLSNKGTQYF.